The source of this T cell receptor (beta chain) is a study of blood T cell repertoires in COVID-19. The data were produced by immunoSEQ multiplex PCR, yet TCRdb's version contains in-frame clones alone and is incomplete. The repertoire holds hundreds of thousands of clones, roughly 87% seen once, with about 8.9% in the top ten. The CDR3 contains 16 residues. Trimming cost V 0 bases and J 10 bases; bases outside gene matches: 12. From germline, CDR1 is LGHNT and CDR2 FRNRAP. Sequences were obtained from PBMCs or T cells enriched from blood (not recorded which). The source of this sequence is a woman under 30 who had recovered from COVID-19. This chain connects TRBV12-5 to TRBJ1-1; TRBD1 agrees at 9 bases. The CDR3 DNA is TGTGCTAGTGGTTTGGTAACCAGTCGGGACAGGGTATTAGCTTTCTTT. As protein: CASGLVTSRDRVLAFF.